Listed below are T cell receptor beta chains from one sample, sequenced in a study of blood T cell repertoires in COVID-19. TCRdb's table, derived via immunoSEQ multiplex PCR, lists solely in-frame clones and lacks some. Among 90,000 or so clones, roughly 87% were seen once, and the ten largest hold 3.8%. Sequencing input: peripheral blood. All receptors derive from a man aged 55 to 69 with acute or convalescent COVID-19. Both conserved end residues are part of each CDR3. The order of the fields is V gene, clone size, D gene, J gene, CDR3 DNA, CDR3 protein. A D gene is named only where the DNA matches it firmly. Some rows have no size entry. The others give once, few or many, or a class for an expanded clone.

v_gene: TRBV5-1; abundance: .; d_gene: TRBD1; j_gene: TRBJ2-3; CDR3nt: TGCGCCAGCAGCAATGGATTGGGACAGGGGGCAGATACGCAGTATTTT; CDR3aa: CASSNGLGQGADTQYF
v_gene: TRBV5-1; abundance: .; d_gene: .; j_gene: TRBJ1-1; CDR3nt: TGCGCCAGCAGCTTTAACCTCGGAGGGGACACTGAAGCTTTCTTT; CDR3aa: CASSFNLGGDTEAFF
v_gene: TRBV30; abundance: .; d_gene: .; j_gene: TRBJ1-5; CDR3nt: TGTGCCTGGAGTCTCGGAGCGTATCAGCCCCAGCATTTT; CDR3aa: CAWSLGAYQPQHF
v_gene: TRBV5-4; abundance: few; d_gene: .; j_gene: TRBJ2-7; CDR3nt: TGTGCCAGCAGCGTCTCTAGCTCCTACGAGCAGTACTTC; CDR3aa: CASSVSSSYEQYF
v_gene: TRBV2; abundance: .; d_gene: TRBD1; j_gene: TRBJ2-5; CDR3nt: TGTGCCAGCAGTGTCCAGGGGGCTCTATTTGGGGAGACCCAGTACTTC; CDR3aa: CASSVQGALFGETQYF
v_gene: TRBV5-5; abundance: .; d_gene: .; j_gene: TRBJ2-3; CDR3nt: TGTGCCAGCAGCTTGACAGGATCCGGCACAGATACGCAGTATTTT; CDR3aa: CASSLTGSGTDTQYF
v_gene: TRBV19; abundance: .; d_gene: TRBD1; j_gene: TRBJ2-2; CDR3nt: TGTGCCAGTAGTACGACAGGGCCCGGGGAGCTGTTTTTT; CDR3aa: CASSTTGPGELFF
v_gene: TRBV27; abundance: .; d_gene: .; j_gene: TRBJ1-2; CDR3nt: TGTGCCAGCAGGGAGGGGCACTATGGCTACACCTTC; CDR3aa: CASREGHYGYTF
v_gene: TRBV5-1; abundance: .; d_gene: .; j_gene: TRBJ1-4; CDR3nt: TGCGCCAGCAGCGTCCCCTTGCCGGGGGAGGGTGAAAAACTGTTTTTT; CDR3aa: CASSVPLPGEGEKLFF
v_gene: TRBV7-2; abundance: .; d_gene: TRBD2; j_gene: TRBJ2-1; CDR3nt: TGTGCCAGCAGCTTCAACCCCGCGGGGGCCTACAATGAGCAGTTCTTC; CDR3aa: CASSFNPAGAYNEQFF
v_gene: TRBV29-1; abundance: .; d_gene: .; j_gene: TRBJ2-1; CDR3nt: TGCAGCGTTGCCCGGGGGGCTTTATCCTACAATGAGCAGTTCTTC; CDR3aa: CSVARGALSYNEQFF
v_gene: TRBV5-1; abundance: .; d_gene: TRBD1; j_gene: TRBJ2-1; CDR3nt: TGCGCCAGCAGCTTCACACCCACAGGGGCTATCTACAATGAGCAGTTCTTC; CDR3aa: CASSFTPTGAIYNEQFF